This TCR beta chain was sequenced in a study of blood T cell repertoires in COVID-19. In germline, CDR1 is KGHSH, CDR2 LQKENI. This CDR3 comprises 13 residues. Trimming removed 6 bases at V and 4 bases at J, with 10 bases between. Generated by immunoSEQ multiplex PCR, the TCRdb table keeps only in-frame clones and is missing some. The data contain some 130,000 clones, more than 70% of them seen just once; the ten biggest clones take up 10%. The receptor was derived from a man aged 45-65 years with acute or convalescent COVID-19. The V call is TRBV18, the J call TRBJ1-5, with D perhaps TRBD1 (6 bases). The sequenced material came from peripheral blood. The CDR3 sequence: CASSPTGNQPQHF. The DNA for the CDR3 is TGTGCCAGCTCTCCCACAGGGAATCAGCCCCAGCATTTT.